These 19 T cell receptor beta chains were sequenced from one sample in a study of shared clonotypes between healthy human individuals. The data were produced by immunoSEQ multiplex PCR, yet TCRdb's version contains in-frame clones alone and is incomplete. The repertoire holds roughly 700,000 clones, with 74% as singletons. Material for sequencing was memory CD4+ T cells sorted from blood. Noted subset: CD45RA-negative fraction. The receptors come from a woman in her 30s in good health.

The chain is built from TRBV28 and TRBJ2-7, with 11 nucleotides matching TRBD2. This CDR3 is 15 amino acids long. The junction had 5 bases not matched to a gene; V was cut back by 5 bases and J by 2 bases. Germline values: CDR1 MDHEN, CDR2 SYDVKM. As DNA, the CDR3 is TGTGCCAGCAGTAAAGGGACTAGCGGAACCTACGAGCAGTACTTC. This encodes CASSKGTSGTYEQYF.

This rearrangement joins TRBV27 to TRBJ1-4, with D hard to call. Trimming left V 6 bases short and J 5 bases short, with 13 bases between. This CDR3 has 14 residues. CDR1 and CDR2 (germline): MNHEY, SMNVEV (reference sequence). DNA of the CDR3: TGTGCCAGCAGACCCCGGGTCCCCAATGAAAAACTGTTTTTT. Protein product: CASRPRVPNEKLFF.

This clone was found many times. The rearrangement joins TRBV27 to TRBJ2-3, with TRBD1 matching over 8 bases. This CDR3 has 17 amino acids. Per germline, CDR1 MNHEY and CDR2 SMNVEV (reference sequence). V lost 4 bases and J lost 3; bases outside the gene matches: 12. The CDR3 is CASSWGTRGRGTDTQYF. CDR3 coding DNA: TGTGCCAGCAGTTGGGGAACCAGGGGGCGCGGGACAGATACGCAGTATTTT.

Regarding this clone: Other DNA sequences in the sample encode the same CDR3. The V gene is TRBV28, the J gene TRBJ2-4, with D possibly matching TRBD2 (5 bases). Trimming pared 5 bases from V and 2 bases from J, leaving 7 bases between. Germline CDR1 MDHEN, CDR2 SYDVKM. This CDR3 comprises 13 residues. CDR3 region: CASSTGSKNIQYF. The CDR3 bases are TGTGCCAGCAGTACGGGATCCAAAAACATTCAGTACTTC.

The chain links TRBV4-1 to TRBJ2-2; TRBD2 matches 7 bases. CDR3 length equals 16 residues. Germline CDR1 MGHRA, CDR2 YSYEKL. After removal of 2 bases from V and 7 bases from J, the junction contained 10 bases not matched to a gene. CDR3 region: CASSQLGTTTGGELFF. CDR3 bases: TGCGCCAGCAGCCAACTCGGGACTACCACGGGCGGGGAGCTGTTTTTT.

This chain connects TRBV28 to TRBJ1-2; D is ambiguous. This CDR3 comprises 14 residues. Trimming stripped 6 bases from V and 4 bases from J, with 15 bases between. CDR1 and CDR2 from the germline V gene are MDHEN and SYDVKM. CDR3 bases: TGTGCCAGCAGCTCCCCCACTCATGTCTATGGCTACACCTTC. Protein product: CASSSPTHVYGYTF.

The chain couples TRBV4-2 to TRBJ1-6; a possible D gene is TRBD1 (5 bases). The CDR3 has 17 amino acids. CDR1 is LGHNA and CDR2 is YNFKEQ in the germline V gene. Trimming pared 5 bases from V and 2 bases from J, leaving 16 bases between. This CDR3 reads CASSSGLRLAYNSPLHF. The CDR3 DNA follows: TGTGCCAGCAGCTCGGGACTTCGCCTCGCCTATAATTCACCCCTCCACTTT.

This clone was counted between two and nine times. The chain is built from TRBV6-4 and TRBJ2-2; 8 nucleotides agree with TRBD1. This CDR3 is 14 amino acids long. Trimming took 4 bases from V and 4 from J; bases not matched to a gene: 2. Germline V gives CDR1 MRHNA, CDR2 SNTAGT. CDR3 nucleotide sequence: TGTGCCAGCAGTGTCCAGGGGGCCACCGGGGAGCTGTTTTTT. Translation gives CASSVQGATGELFF.

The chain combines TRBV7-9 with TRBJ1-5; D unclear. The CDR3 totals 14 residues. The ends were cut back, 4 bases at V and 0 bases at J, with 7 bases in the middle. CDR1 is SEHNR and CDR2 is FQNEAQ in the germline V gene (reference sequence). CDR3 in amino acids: CASSSSDSNQPQHF. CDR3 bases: TGTGCCAGCAGCTCGTCCGATAGCAATCAGCCCCAGCATTTT. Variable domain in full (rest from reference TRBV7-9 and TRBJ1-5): DTGVSQNPRHKITKRGQNVTFRCDPISEHNRLYWYRQTLGQGPEFLTYFQNEAQLEKSRLLSDRFSAERPKGSFSTLEIQRTEQGDSAMYLCASSSSDSNQPQHFGDGTRLSIL.

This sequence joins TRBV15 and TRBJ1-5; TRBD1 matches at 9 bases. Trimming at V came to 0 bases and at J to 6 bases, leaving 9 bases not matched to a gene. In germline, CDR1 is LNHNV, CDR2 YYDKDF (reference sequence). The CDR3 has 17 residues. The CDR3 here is CATSRDRDRVSPQPQHF. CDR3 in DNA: TGTGCCACCAGCAGAGATCGGGACAGGGTATCTCCTCAGCCCCAGCATTTT.

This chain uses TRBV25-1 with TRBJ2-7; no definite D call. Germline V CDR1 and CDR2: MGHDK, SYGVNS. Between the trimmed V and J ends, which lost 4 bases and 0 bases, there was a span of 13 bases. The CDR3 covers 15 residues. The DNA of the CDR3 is TGTGCCAGCAGTGTGACACATCAATTCTCCTACGAGCAGTACTTC. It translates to CASSVTHQFSYEQYF.

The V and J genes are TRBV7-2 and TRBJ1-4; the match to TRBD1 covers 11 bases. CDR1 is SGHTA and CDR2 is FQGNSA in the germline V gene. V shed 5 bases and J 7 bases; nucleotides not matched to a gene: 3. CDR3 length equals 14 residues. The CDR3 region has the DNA TGTGCCAGCAGCAAGGGACAGGGGGGTGAAAAACTGTTTTTT. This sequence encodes CASSKGQGGEKLFF.

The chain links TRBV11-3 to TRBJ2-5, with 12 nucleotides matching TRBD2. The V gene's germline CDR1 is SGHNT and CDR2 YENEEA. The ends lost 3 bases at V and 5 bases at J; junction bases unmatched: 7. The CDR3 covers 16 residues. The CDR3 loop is CASSFWTSGKLETQYF. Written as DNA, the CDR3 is TGTGCCAGCAGCTTTTGGACTAGCGGGAAATTGGAGACCCAGTACTTC.

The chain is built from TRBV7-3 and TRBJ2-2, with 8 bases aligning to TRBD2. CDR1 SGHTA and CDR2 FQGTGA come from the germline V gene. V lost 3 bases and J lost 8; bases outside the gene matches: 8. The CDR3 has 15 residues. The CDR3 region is CASSLDGRAWGELFF. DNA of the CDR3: TGTGCCAGCAGCTTGGACGGGAGGGCCTGGGGGGAGCTGTTTTTT.

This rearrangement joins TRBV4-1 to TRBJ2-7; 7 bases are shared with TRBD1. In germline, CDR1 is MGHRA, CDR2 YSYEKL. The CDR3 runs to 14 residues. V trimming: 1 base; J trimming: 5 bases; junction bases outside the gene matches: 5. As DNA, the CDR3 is TGCGCCAGCAGCCAAGTGTGGACAGGCGACGAGCAGTACTTC. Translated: CASSQVWTGDEQYF.

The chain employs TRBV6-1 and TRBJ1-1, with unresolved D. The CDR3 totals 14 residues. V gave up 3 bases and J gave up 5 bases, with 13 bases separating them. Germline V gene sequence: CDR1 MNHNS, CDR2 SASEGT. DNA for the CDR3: TGTGCCAGCAGTGATAAGGCGCGTGGGACTGAAGCTTTCTTT. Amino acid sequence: CASSDKARGTEAFF.

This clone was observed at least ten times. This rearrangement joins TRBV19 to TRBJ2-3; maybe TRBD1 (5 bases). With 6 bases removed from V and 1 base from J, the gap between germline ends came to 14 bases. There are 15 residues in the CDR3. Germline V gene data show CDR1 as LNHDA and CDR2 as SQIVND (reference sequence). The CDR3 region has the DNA TGTGCCAGTAGCCGCCTTGGACAAGGCACAGATACGCAGTATTTT. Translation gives CASSRLGQGTDTQYF.

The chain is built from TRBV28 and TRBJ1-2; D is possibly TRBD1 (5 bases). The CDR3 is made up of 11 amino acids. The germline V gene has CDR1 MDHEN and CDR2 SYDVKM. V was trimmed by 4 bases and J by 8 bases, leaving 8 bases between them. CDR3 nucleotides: TGTGCCAGCAGTTGGGACGCCGGCTACACCTTC. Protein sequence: CASSWDAGYTF.

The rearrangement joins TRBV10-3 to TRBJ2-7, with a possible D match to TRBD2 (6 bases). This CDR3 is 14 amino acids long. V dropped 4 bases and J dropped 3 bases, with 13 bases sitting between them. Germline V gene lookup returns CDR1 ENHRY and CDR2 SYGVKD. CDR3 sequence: CAISVDRRGYEQYF. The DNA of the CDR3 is TGTGCCATCAGTGTGGATCGGCGGGGCTACGAGCAGTACTTC.